The 25 T cell receptor beta chains below all came from one sample that was sequenced in a study of T-cell reconstitution after alpha-beta-depleted transplantation in children. Unique molecular identifiers were built into the TCRbeta library. Using its own MiXCR run on the PCR reads, TCRdb lists one record per CDR3 protein. Of 250,000 to 350,000 distinct CDR3 sequences in the sample, approximately 23% were seen once. The material sequenced was PBMCs, mostly from graft donor cells, taken 180 days after TCRalphabeta/CD19-depleted stem cell transplant. The receptors shown here come from a male patient younger than 18 who had a stem cell transplant for acute lymphoblastic leukemia, so the T cells may come from the graft donor.

This clonotype was seen only a few times. V and J are TRBV11-1 and TRBJ2-1, with D perhaps matching TRBD1 (5 bases). CDR1 SGHAT and CDR2 FQDESV come from the germline V gene (reference sequence). Trimming took off 2 bases at V and 3 bases at J, with 11 bases between the two ends. This CDR3 is 15 amino acids long. Written as DNA, the CDR3 is TGTGCCAGCAGCTTAATGGACACTGGCTACAATGAGCAGTTCTTC. The encoded protein is CASSLMDTGYNEQFF.

This clonotype was observed a handful of times. The genes are TRBV20-1 and TRBJ1-2; a weak D match, TRBD1 (5 bases). The CDR3 spans 12 residues. Germline CDR1 is DFQATT and CDR2 is SNEGSKA (reference sequence). Trimming removed 7 bases from V and 4 bases from J, with 13 bases in between. The CDR3 sequence: CSGRGDRYGYTF. CDR3 DNA sequence: TGCAGTGGCCGCGGGGACCGCTATGGCTACACCTTC.

This chain links TRBV29-1 with TRBJ2-2; TRBD2 agrees at 8 bases. V trimming: 1 base; J trimming: 5 bases; junction bases outside the gene matches: 3. The CDR3 is 14 residues long. Looked up from germline, CDR1 is SQVTM and CDR2 is ANQGSEA. The CDR3 DNA reads TGCAGCGTTGAAGGGGCTAGCGGGACCGGGGAGCTGTTTTTT. It encodes CSVEGASGTGELFF.

The CDR3 bases are TGTGCCAGCAGCCCTCGTCCCCAGGAGTACGAGCAGTACTTC. Translation gives CASSPRPQEYEQYF. The rearrangement links TRBV5-6 to TRBJ2-7, with unresolved D. V lost 4 bases and J 4 bases, leaving 15 bases between the germline ends. The germline CDR1 and CDR2 sequences are SGHDT and YYEEEE. The CDR3 has 14 amino acids.

The rearrangement uses TRBV10-2 and TRBJ2-1; 11 bases are shared with TRBD2. The CDR3 runs 15 residues. In germline, CDR1 is WSHSY, CDR2 SAAADI. J gave up 8 bases and V 6 bases, and 9 bases lay outside the gene matches. The CDR3 DNA follows: TGCGCCAGCAGGGCCGGGACTAGCGGCCTCGATGAGCAGTTCTTC. This codes for CASRAGTSGLDEQFF.

This clonotype has at least ten counts. CDR3 sequence reads: CASSSSGRFEDTQYF. CDR3 DNA sequence: TGTGCCAGCAGTTCCAGCGGGAGGTTTGAAGATACGCAGTATTTT. The rearrangement links TRBV13 to TRBJ2-3; 9 bases map to TRBD2. The J segment lost 5 bases and the V segment lost 6 bases, leaving 9 bases of the junction unmatched. Germline loops: CDR1 PRHDT, CDR2 FYEKMQ (reference sequence). CDR3 size: 15 residues.

This clonotype was counted only a few times. V gene TRBV5-1 combines with J gene TRBJ2-1; no firm D call. Trimming left V 1 base short and J 0 bases short, with 8 bases between. CDR3 size: 15 residues. Germline lookup yields CDR1 SGHRS and CDR2 YFSETQ. CDR3 coding DNA: TGCGCCAGCAGCTTGATGACGAGCTCCTACAATGAGCAGTTCTTC. As protein: CASSLMTSSYNEQFF.

The sample holds a few counts of this clonotype. This chain joins TRBV9 and TRBJ1-2; perhaps TRBD1 as D (5 bases). The germline V and J ends were trimmed by 3 bases and 4 bases, with 16 bases remaining between them. CDR3 length: 15 amino acids. Germline V gene sequence: CDR1 SGDLS, CDR2 YYNGEE. The CDR3 is CASSASGRGLYGYTF. In DNA, the CDR3 is TGTGCCAGCAGCGCTTCAGGACGGGGACTCTATGGCTACACCTTC.

V and J are TRBV12-5 and TRBJ1-1, with D perhaps TRBD1 (5 bases). The CDR3 contains 13 residues. CDR1 and CDR2 (germline): LGHNT, FRNRAP. The ends were cut back, 7 bases at V and 2 bases at J, with 11 bases in the middle. The CDR3 DNA is TGTGCTAGTGCCTTAGGGGTTAACACTGAAGCTTTCTTT. Its translation is CASALGVNTEAFF.

The chain is built from TRBV15 and TRBJ1-1; D is possibly TRBD1 (5 bases). The CDR3 spans 16 residues. The V end was cut by 5 bases, the J end by 1 base, with 17 bases between. The germline CDR1 and CDR2 sequences are LNHNV and YYDKDF (reference sequence). The CDR3 reads CATSAEPGTANTEAFF. CDR3 sequence (DNA): TGTGCCACCAGCGCCGAACCCGGGACGGCGAACACTGAAGCTTTCTTT.

In this sample, this clonotype turned up once. V usage is TRBV20-1 and J usage is TRBJ2-2; TRBD1 matches at 10 bases. Unmatched junction bases numbered 1, after V lost 2 bases and J lost 1 base. From germline, CDR1 is DFQATT and CDR2 SNEGSKA (reference sequence). CDR3 size: 15 residues. DNA of the CDR3: TGCAGTGCTAGACGGACAGGGGGGAACACCGGGGAGCTGTTTTTT. This codes for CSARRTGGNTGELFF.

There are a few counts of this clonotype. This sequence joins TRBV5-1 and TRBJ1-2, with TRBD1 as a possible D gene (5 bases). The CDR3 loop spans 15 amino acids. CDR1 and CDR2 (germline): SGHRS, YFSETQ. Trimming took off 4 bases at V and 8 bases at J, with 21 bases between the two ends. For the CDR3, the DNA is TGCGCCAGCAGCAGCACCGGGACTCCCACGGTCGGCTACACCTTC. Its protein product is CASSSTGTPTVGYTF.

The rearrangement joins TRBV7-3 to TRBJ2-1; no clear D. The CDR3 is made up of 17 amino acids. Germline-derived CDR1 and CDR2 are SGHTA and FQGTGA. Trimming removed 0 bases from V and 4 bases from J, with 16 bases in between. CDR3 region: CASSLTAAPEFYNEQFF. The DNA of the CDR3 is TGTGCCAGCAGCTTAACGGCGGCCCCCGAATTTTACAATGAGCAGTTCTTC.

In this sample, this clonotype turned up many times. The CDR3 loop is CASSFTAPSTDTQYF. CDR3 nucleotide sequence: TGTGCCAGCAGCTTCACCGCTCCTAGCACAGATACGCAGTATTTT. The chain carries TRBV11-2 and TRBJ2-3; D uncertain. V gave up 3 bases and J gave up 0 bases, with 10 bases separating them. From germline, CDR1 is SGHAT and CDR2 FQNNGV. There are 15 residues in the CDR3.

This chain connects TRBV12-3 or TRBV12-4 to TRBJ1-5; 9 bases are a match to TRBD1. Germline trimming cut 3 bases from V and 0 bases from J; bases unmatched to any gene: 6. This CDR3 region has 17 residues. As DNA, the CDR3 is TGTGCCAGCAGTTTCGACGGACAGGGGCGTAGCAATCAGCCCCAGCATTTT. It translates to CASSFDGQGRSNQPQHF.

V usage is TRBV5-1 and J usage is TRBJ1-1, with D uncertain. This CDR3 has 15 amino acids. V gave up 5 bases and J gave up 4 bases, with 18 bases separating them. Germline CDR1 is SGHRS and CDR2 is YFSETQ. This chain's CDR3 is CASSVVSALGTEAFF. The CDR3 DNA sequence: TGCGCCAGCAGTGTGGTTTCAGCGTTGGGCACTGAAGCTTTCTTT. Full variable domain (rest looked up from reference TRBV5-1 and TRBJ1-1): KAGVTQTPRYLIKTRGQQVTLSCSPISGHRSVSWYQQTPGQGLQFLFEYFSETQRNKGNFPGRFSGRQFSNSRSEMNVSTLELGDSALYLCASSVVSALGTEAFFGQGTRLTVV.

The rearrangement uses TRBV7-9 and TRBJ2-1, with D possibly TRBD2 on 6 matching bases. The CDR3 sequence is 15 residues long. V lost 5 bases to trimming and J lost 9 bases, with 20 bases between them. Germline V lookup: CDR1 SEHNR, CDR2 FQNEAQ (reference sequence). The CDR3 loop reads CASSRSGTQWSEQFF. CDR3 nucleotide sequence: TGTGCCAGCAGCCGTTCAGGGACTCAGTGGAGTGAGCAGTTCTTC.

This chain uses TRBV12-3 or TRBV12-4 with TRBJ2-1, with 7 bases identical to TRBD2. The CDR3 has 16 residues. V shed 2 bases, J shed 4 bases, and the junction held 8 bases outside the gene matches. CDR3 DNA: TGTGCCAGCAGTTTATTGGGCGGGAGAGGTTACAATGAGCAGTTCTTC. Amino acids: CASSLLGGRGYNEQFF.

The chain couples TRBV7-3 to TRBJ2-3; 7 bases agree with TRBD2. Looked up from germline, CDR1 is SGHTA and CDR2 is FQGTGA. The CDR3 loop spans 15 amino acids. V gave up 2 bases and J gave up 3 bases; unmatched junction bases: 5. CDR3 residues: CASSLFRRGTDTQYF. In DNA, the CDR3 is TGTGCCAGCAGCTTATTTCGGCGGGGGACAGATACGCAGTATTTT.

Concerning this clonotype: A clone one base away is much larger, so this may be a read error. V is TRBV20-1 and J is TRBJ2-5; 8 bases map to TRBD2. Germline CDR1 DFQATT, CDR2 SNEGSKA (reference sequence). There are 13 residues in the CDR3. V dropped 5 bases and J dropped 8; count of bases not matched to a gene: 10. The CDR3 DNA reads TGCAGTGCTGTCAGCGGGAGCGGGGACACCCAGTACTTC. This sequence encodes CSAVSGSGDTQYF.

This clonotype was picked up a small number of times. V is TRBV19 and J is TRBJ2-7, with 7 bases matching TRBD1. Germline V gene lookup returns CDR1 LNHDA and CDR2 SQIVND (reference sequence). The length of the CDR3 is 15 residues. Losses at the gene ends were 5 bases for V and 3 bases for J; bases not matched to a gene: 10. The DNA for the CDR3 is TGTGCCAGTAGTTTGGGACAAGGGGGCTACTACGAGCAGTACTTC. Translated: CASSLGQGGYYEQYF.

This chain joins TRBV15 and TRBJ1-1, with 7 bases lining up with TRBD1. Germline V gene data show CDR1 as LNHNV and CDR2 as YYDKDF (reference sequence). This CDR3 has 17 residues. With V trimmed by 1 base and J by 4 bases, 12 bases remained unmatched. CDR3 coding DNA: TGTGCCACCAGCAGAGGGGGGACAGCGGGGCCTGGCACTGAAGCTTTCTTT. It translates to CATSRGGTAGPGTEAFF.

This clonotype was picked up a small number of times. The chain uses TRBV29-1 and TRBJ2-7; possible D gene TRBD2, 6 bases. The V and J ends lost 5 bases and 3 bases respectively, with 14 bases between them. Germline V gene sequence: CDR1 SQVTM, CDR2 ANQGSEA. The CDR3 has 13 amino acids. This chain's CDR3 is CSVLRLGNYEQYF. The CDR3 DNA is TGCAGCGTTCTTAGACTAGGGAACTACGAGCAGTACTTC.

This clonotype was seen at least ten times. CDR3 sequence (DNA): TGTGCCAGCAGTTTTCAGGGTGTCGGTTCACCCCTCCACTTT. This codes for CASSFQGVGSPLHF. The V gene is TRBV12-3 or TRBV12-4, the J gene TRBJ1-6, with D perhaps matching TRBD1 (5 bases). CDR3 length: 14 residues. V was shortened by 3 bases and J by 9 bases, with 12 bases between the two germline ends.

This clonotype was picked up a small number of times. The chain uses TRBV5-6 and TRBJ2-3; TRBD2 is a possible D gene (5 bases). From germline, CDR1 is SGHDT and CDR2 YYEEEE. The CDR3 has 17 amino acids. The V and J ends lost 1 base and 1 base respectively, with 16 bases between them. The CDR3 is CASSLKSGIRGTDTQYF. CDR3 sequence (DNA): TGTGCCAGCAGCTTGAAATCCGGGATTCGTGGCACAGATACGCAGTATTTT.